Shown below are 22 T cell receptor beta chains from a single sample sequenced in a study of T cells in Graves' hyperthyroidism and ophthalmopathy. Amplified TCR beta CDR3 regions came from RNA transcripts. When the TCR CDR3 underwent first-round RT-PCR, the HTBI primer set was used. TCRdb itself ran the multiplex PCR reads through MiXCR, one entry per CDR3 protein. The data contain some 300,000 distinct CDR3 sequences, roughly 15% of them singletons. The sequenced sample consisted of blood. These receptors all stem from a man younger than 40 with Graves' hyperthyroidism.

This clonotype appeared a few times. CDR3 sequence reads: CASSFWVNEQFF. CDR3 coding DNA: TGTGCCAGCAGCTTTTGGGTCAATGAGCAGTTCTTC. The gene calls are TRBV5-4 and TRBJ2-1; D unclear. Germline CDR1 reads SGHNT; CDR2 reads YYREEE (reference sequence). CDR3 length: 12 residues. Trimming removed 2 bases at V and 6 bases at J, with 6 bases between.

For this clonotype: Just one base apart from a much larger clone, this may be a read error. V is TRBV18 and J is TRBJ1-2; the match to TRBD1 covers 8 bases. Germline CDR1 and CDR2: KGHSH and LQKENI. This CDR3 contains 15 residues. V lost 8 bases to trimming and J lost 7 bases; unmatched junction nucleotides: 15. The CDR3 region is CASPRVQGAEAGYTF. In DNA, the CDR3 is TGTGCCAGCCCCAGAGTCCAGGGGGCAGAGGCTGGCTACACCTTC.

This clonotype was counted only a few times. One end of the junction does not line up with germline, which may come from a read error. The V and J genes are TRBV2 and TRBJ2-7; the match to TRBD2 covers 8 bases. This CDR3 is 14 amino acids long. Germline CDR1 is SNHLY and CDR2 is FYNNEI. The CDR3 DNA follows: TGCGCCAGCAGCCGATTAGCGGGGTCCTACGAGCAGTACTTC. Translated: CASSRLAGSYEQYF. Full variable domain (rest looked up from reference TRBV2 and TRBJ2-7): EPEVTQTPSHQVTQMGQEVILRCVPISNHLYFYWYRQILGQKVEFLVSFYNNEISEKSEIFDDQFSVERPDGSNFTLKIRSTKLEDSAMYFCASSRLAGSYEQYFGPGTRLTVT.

This clonotype turned up a few times. V and J are TRBV4-2 and TRBJ2-7; D uncertain. Trimming left V 6 bases short and J 7 bases short, with 13 bases between. This CDR3 is built from 12 residues. Germline V CDR1 and CDR2: LGHNA, YNFKEQ. CDR3 residues: CASRLRISEQYF. The CDR3 DNA reads TGTGCCAGCAGACTCCGGATCTCTGAGCAGTACTTC.

Remarks on this clonotype: Since a much larger clone is just one base distant, this may be a read error. This chain joins TRBV12-3 or TRBV12-4 and TRBJ1-6; D is unclear. V lost 4 bases and J 7 bases, leaving 11 bases between the germline ends. The CDR3 totals 14 residues. CDR3 region: CASSSSGRNSPLHF. The CDR3 DNA reads as TGTGCCAGCAGTTCCAGCGGGCGGAATTCACCCCTCCACTTT.

CDR3 DNA sequence: TGCGCCAGCAGCCAAGCCGGGTCCGTGGGGGACACCATATATTTT. It yields the protein CASSQAGSVGDTIYF. The gene calls are TRBV4-1 and TRBJ1-3, with D maybe TRBD1 (5 bases). This CDR3 region has 15 residues. In germline, CDR1 is MGHRA, CDR2 YSYEKL. Deletions cut 1 base from V and 8 bases from J, with 15 bases between.

This clonotype has more than one count but fewer than ten. This rearrangement joins TRBV12-3 or TRBV12-4 to TRBJ2-3; 9 nucleotides agree with TRBD2. V was pared by 3 bases and J by 3 bases, with 1 base of the junction left unmatched. The CDR3 has 14 amino acids. The CDR3 DNA is TGTGCCAGCAGTTTGACTAGCGGAACAGATACGCAGTATTTT. Amino acid sequence: CASSLTSGTDTQYF.

This clonotype was counted at least ten times. This chain joins TRBV2 and TRBJ1-1, with 7 bases matching TRBD1. From germline, CDR1 is SNHLY and CDR2 FYNNEI. The V segment lost 6 bases and the J segment 2 bases; nucleotides outside the gene matches: 6. The length of the CDR3 is 14 residues. The CDR3 loop is CASSAGTVNTEAFF. The CDR3 DNA reads as TGTGCCAGCAGCGCCGGGACAGTTAACACTGAAGCTTTCTTT. The variable domain in full, with the rest retrieved from reference TRBV2 and TRBJ1-1, is EPEVTQTPSHQVTQMGQEVILRCVPISNHLYFYWYRQILGQKVEFLVSFYNNEISEKSEIFDDQFSVERPDGSNFTLKIRSTKLEDSAMYFCASSAGTVNTEAFFGQGTRLTVV.

This clonotype has more than one count but fewer than ten. The chain combines TRBV7-9 with TRBJ2-4; D perhaps matches TRBD2 (5 bases). The length of the CDR3 is 11 residues. Germline CDR1 and CDR2: SEHNR and FQNEAQ (reference sequence). The V and J ends lost 3 bases and 8 bases respectively, with 5 bases between them. The CDR3 DNA reads as TGTGCCAGCAGCTTGGAGGACATTCAGTACTTC. This gives the protein CASSLEDIQYF.

CDR3 amino acids: CASSELGGRDYNEQFF. In DNA, the CDR3 is TGTGCCAGCAGTGAATTGGGCGGGAGGGATTACAATGAGCAGTTCTTC. V gene TRBV25-1 combines with J gene TRBJ2-1; 9 positions agree with TRBD2. Germline V gives CDR1 MGHDK, CDR2 SYGVNS. The CDR3 has 16 residues. V lost 1 base and J lost 4; bases outside the gene matches: 5. The full variable domain, in which reference TRBV25-1 and TRBJ2-1 provide the parts outside the CDR3, is EADIYQTPRYLVIGTGKKITLECSQTMGHDKMYWYQQDPGMELHLIHYSYGVNSTEKGDLSSESTVSRIRTEHFPLTLESARPSHTSQYLCASSELGGRDYNEQFFGPGTRLTVL.

The V call is TRBV28, the J call TRBJ2-5; 7 nucleotides agree with TRBD2. The CDR3 is 15 residues long. CDR1 MDHEN and CDR2 SYDVKM come from the germline V gene. The trim removed 3 bases at V and 4 bases at J, leaving 8 bases unmatched. As DNA, the CDR3 is TGTGCCAGCAGTTTGGCAGGGAGGGAGCGAGAGACCCAGTACTTC. Protein product: CASSLAGRERETQYF.

This clonotype was seen a handful of times. The chain is built from TRBV28 and TRBJ2-1, with TRBD1 identical over 9 bases. Germline assignment: CDR1 MDHEN and CDR2 SYDVKM. The CDR3 loop spans 16 amino acids. V trimming: 5 bases; J trimming: 3 bases; junction bases outside the gene matches: 8. The CDR3 region has the DNA TGTGCCAGCAGTCCCACCGGGACAGGGATCTACAATGAGCAGTTCTTC. It codes for CASSPTGTGIYNEQFF.

The rearrangement uses TRBV29-1 and TRBJ2-7; D may be TRBD1 (5 bases). The CDR3 has 16 amino acids. V lost 6 bases to trimming and J lost 2 bases, with 23 bases between them. Per germline, CDR1 SQVTM and CDR2 ANQGSEA. CDR3 loop: CSVLDPTEEKTYEQYF. As DNA, the CDR3 is TGCAGCGTCCTAGATCCGACAGAGGAAAAAACCTACGAGCAGTACTTC.

This clonotype was seen many times. The rearrangement joins TRBV28 to TRBJ2-3; 7 bases map to TRBD1. With V trimmed by 7 bases and J by 7 bases, 8 bases remained unmatched. Germline CDR1 MDHEN, CDR2 SYDVKM. The CDR3 covers 13 residues. The CDR3 protein is CASNDRAAHTQYF. The CDR3 DNA is TGTGCCAGCAACGACAGGGCTGCCCATACGCAGTATTTT. The full variable domain, rest sourced from reference TRBV28 and TRBJ2-3, is DVKVTQSSRYLVKRTGEKVFLECVQDMDHENMFWYRQDPGLGLRLIYFSYDVKMKEKGDIPEGYSVSREKKERFSLILESASTNQTSMYLCASNDRAAHTQYFGPGTRLTVL.

Details on this clonotype: Since a much larger clone is just one base distant, this may be a read error. The rearrangement joins TRBV9 to TRBJ1-1, with a possible D match to TRBD1 (5 bases). The length of the CDR3 is 14 residues. Per germline, CDR1 SGDLS and CDR2 YYNGEE. Written as DNA, the CDR3 is TGTGCCCGCAGTGTAGTGAGGGGTGGCACTGAAGCTTTCTTT. Translated: CARSVVRGGTEAFF.

The chain links TRBV5-1 to TRBJ1-1, with D possibly being TRBD1 (6 bases). Looked up from germline, CDR1 is SGHRS and CDR2 is YFSETQ. Between the trimmed V and J ends, which lost 4 bases and 4 bases, there was a span of 14 bases. This CDR3 spans 14 amino acids. The DNA of the CDR3 is TGCGCCAGCAGCATCCTAGGGGGGACCACTGAAGCTTTCTTT. Translating gives CASSILGGTTEAFF.

This clonotype has ten or more counts. J is TRBJ1-3 and V is TRBV3-1, with D hard to call. Germline values: CDR1 LGHDT, CDR2 YNNKEL (reference sequence). The V end was cut by 2 bases, the J end by 0 bases, with 11 bases between. The CDR3 extends over 16 amino acids. CDR3 in amino acids: CASSQLLRSSGNTIYF. Written as DNA, the CDR3 is TGTGCCAGCAGCCAACTACTTCGGAGCTCTGGAAACACCATATATTTT. Variable domain in full (rest from reference TRBV3-1 and TRBJ1-3): DTAVSQTPKYLVTQMGNDKSIKCEQNLGHDTMYWYKQDSKKFLKIMFSYNNKELIINETVPNRFSPKSPDKAHLNLHINSLELGDSAVYFCASSQLLRSSGNTIYFGEGSWLTVV.

The chain employs TRBV20-1 and TRBJ1-2, with unresolved D. Trimming cost V 3 bases and J 4 bases, with 9 bases left between them. Germline CDR1 is DFQATT and CDR2 is SNEGSKA (reference sequence). The CDR3 contains 12 residues. This CDR3 reads CSASDTAYGYTF. Here the CDR3 DNA reads TGCAGTGCTAGCGACACCGCCTATGGCTACACCTTC.

This clonotype was seen more than once but under ten times. This chain links TRBV20-1 with TRBJ1-4; D not certain. This CDR3 comprises 13 residues. The V and J ends lost 6 bases and 7 bases respectively, with 15 bases between them. Germline V gene data show CDR1 as DFQATT and CDR2 as SNEGSKA (reference sequence). In nucleotides, the CDR3 is TGCAGTGCAAGCAGGACGGCAGGTGAAAAACTGTTTTTT. It translates to CSASRTAGEKLFF.

This clonotype was observed at least ten times. The chain links TRBV6-1 to TRBJ1-1; 7 nucleotides match TRBD1. The V segment lost 5 bases and the J segment 0 bases; nucleotides outside the gene matches: 3. From germline, CDR1 is MNHNS and CDR2 SASEGT. The CDR3 length is 14 residues. This CDR3 is CASSLTGMNTEAFF. CDR3 in DNA: TGTGCCAGCAGTTTGACAGGGATGAACACTGAAGCTTTCTTT.

This clonotype has more than one count but fewer than ten. The chain is built from TRBV29-1 and TRBJ1-2; D remains ambiguous. Trimming cost V 5 bases and J 0 bases, with 13 bases left between them. The CDR3 is 14 amino acids. Germline-derived CDR1 and CDR2 are SQVTM and ANQGSEA. Written as DNA, the CDR3 is TGCAGCGTTCAGTGGGCCGGCACTAACTATGGCTACACCTTC. Protein sequence: CSVQWAGTNYGYTF.

V gene TRBV7-9 combines with J gene TRBJ2-1; 10 nucleotides align to TRBD2. The J segment lost 5 bases and the V segment lost 6 bases, leaving 7 bases of the junction unmatched. This CDR3 is built from 15 residues. Germline CDR1 reads SEHNR; CDR2 reads FQNEAQ (reference sequence). The CDR3 region is CASSILAGEDNEQFF. CDR3 bases: TGTGCCAGCAGTATTCTAGCGGGAGAGGACAATGAGCAGTTCTTC.